This passage covers 8 T cell receptor beta chains from one sample sequenced in a study of cytomegalovirus exposure and HLA in healthy donors. The PCR made use of 60 Vbeta and 13 Jbeta primers. Profiled with immunoSEQ multiplex PCR; TCRdb holds only in-frame clones, not every one. The table includes tens of thousands of clones, 70% to 80% detected once. The specimen was PBMCs. These receptors all come from a woman aged 40 to 55 in good health and CMV-seropositive.

The chain has TRBV15 and TRBJ1-4, with no clear D. V was cut by 8 bases and J by 5 bases, with 9 bases left in between. Germline CDR1 and CDR2: LNHNV and YYDKDF (reference sequence). The CDR3 is 12 residues long. The CDR3 coding sequence is TGTGCCACCCAAGAGGTGAATGAAAAACTGTTTTTT. It translates to CATQEVNEKLFF. Complete variable domain (other parts from reference TRBV15 and TRBJ1-4): DAMVIQNPRYQVTQFGKPVTLSCSQTLNHNVMYWYQQKSSQAPKLLFHYYDKDFNNEADTPDNFQSRRPNTSFCFLDIRSPGLGDTAMYLCATQEVNEKLFFGSGTQLSVL.

The genes are TRBV29-1 and TRBJ2-3, with 8 bases lining up with TRBD1. The CDR3 runs 11 residues. V dropped 7 bases and J dropped 9; count of bases not matched to a gene: 6. The germline V gene encodes CDR1 SQVTM and CDR2 ANQGSEA. CDR3 in amino acids: CSGDRGQTQYF. In nucleotides, the CDR3 is TGCAGCGGAGACAGGGGCCAAACGCAGTATTTT.

This chain joins TRBV5-8 and TRBJ1-3, with 9 positions matching TRBD1. The CDR3 runs to 15 residues. CDR1 and CDR2 from the germline V gene are SGHTS and YDEGEE. With 4 bases clipped from V and 2 bases from J, the junction kept 4 bases outside the gene matches. CDR3 protein: CASSGGTGTGNTIYF. CDR3 coding DNA: TGTGCCAGCAGCGGAGGGACAGGGACTGGAAACACCATATATTTT. Using reference TRBV5-8 and TRBJ1-3 for the parts outside the CDR3, the full variable domain is EAGVTQSPTHLIKTRGQQATLRCSPISGHTSVYWYQQALGLGLQFLLWYDEGEERNRGNFPPRFSGRQFPNYSSELNVNALELEDSALYLCASSGGTGTGNTIYFGEGSWLTVV.

The CDR3 loop reads CASSLSNTEAFF. The DNA for the CDR3 is TGTGCCAGCAGCTTATCGAACACTGAAGCTTTCTTT. The rearrangement uses TRBV9 and TRBJ1-1; D is unclear. This CDR3 spans 12 amino acids. V was pared by 4 bases and J by 1 base, with 5 bases between. Germline lookup yields CDR1 SGDLS and CDR2 YYNGEE.

This clone showed up just a few times. The CDR3 DNA reads as TGTGCCAGCAGCTCCGCGGGGGGCCTGGACTATGGCTACACCTTC. This encodes CASSSAGGLDYGYTF. V and J are TRBV7-9 and TRBJ1-2; D possibly corresponds to TRBD1 (6 bases). V gave up 4 bases and J gave up 3 bases, with 15 bases separating them. This CDR3 has 15 amino acids. Germline V gives CDR1 SEHNR, CDR2 FQNEAQ (reference sequence).

The chain links TRBV6-5 to TRBJ2-3; 7 positions agree with TRBD2. The CDR3 spans 14 residues. V gave up 2 bases and J gave up 8 bases; unmatched junction bases: 7. Germline-derived CDR1 and CDR2 are MNHEY and SVGAGI. The CDR3 here is CASSYPWTSGTQYF. The CDR3, as DNA: TGTGCCAGCAGTTACCCCTGGACTAGTGGTACGCAGTATTTT.

CDR3 DNA sequence: TGTGCCAGCAGTGACCCGACAGGGAGCTCCTACAATGAGCAGTTCTTC. It translates to CASSDPTGSSYNEQFF. J is TRBJ2-1 and V is TRBV25-1, with TRBD1 matching over 7 bases. The CDR3 is made up of 16 amino acids. Germline V CDR1 and CDR2: MGHDK, SYGVNS. Germline trimming cut 3 bases from V and 0 bases from J; bases unmatched to any gene: 5. Combining the CDR3 with reference TRBV25-1 and TRBJ2-1 gives the whole variable domain EADIYQTPRYLVIGTGKKITLECSQTMGHDKMYWYQQDPGMELHLIHYSYGVNSTEKGDLSSESTVSRIRTEHFPLTLESARPSHTSQYLCASSDPTGSSYNEQFFGPGTRLTVL.

The V and J genes are TRBV5-4 and TRBJ2-3; 8 nucleotides match TRBD2. The germline V gene encodes CDR1 SGHNT and CDR2 YYREEE (reference sequence). The CDR3 has 14 amino acids. V dropped 3 bases and J dropped 7; count of bases not matched to a gene: 7. The CDR3: CASSSPRGRNTQYF. CDR3 DNA: TGTGCCAGCAGCTCCCCCCGCGGGAGGAATACGCAGTATTTT.